Listed below are T cell receptor beta chains from one sample, sequenced in a study of shared clonotypes between healthy human individuals. The repertoire was sequenced with immunoSEQ multiplex PCR; TCRdb's copy has only in-frame clones and lacks some. The data hold 600,000 or so clones, with 95% to 98% observed a single time. The sample taken for sequencing was naive CD8+ T cells sorted from blood. All receptors derive from a man in his thirties or forties in good health. CDR3s leave out the opening cysteine and the closing phenylalanine or tryptophan.

12 TRBV11-2 ASSLQGSYNEQF
12 TRBV10-2 ASSEISGIYEQY
13 TRBV29-1 SARGTLTNTGELF
13 TRBV28 ASSSPMAGANVLT
13 TRBV27 ASSPRDYPYNEQF
14 TRBV4-3 ASSQDAGAANYGYT
11 TRBV14 ASSQGGNYGYT
11 TRBV27 ASTSLNTGELF
16 TRBV12-5 ASGLEISSGQGHYGYT
13 TRBV7-3 ASSQFHGENYEQY
10 TRBV9 ASNAGSYGYT
14 TRBV27 ASRLDGASRRETQY
10 TRBV5-5 ASSLGQYEQY
13 TRBV18 ASADRDGINYGYT
10 TRBV7-9 ASSIDRNGYT
14 TRBV29-1 SVLDGTSGRPYEQY
14 TRBV27 ASSSVLGRGGHEQF
13 TRBV4-1 ASSMGHTRTDTQY
18 TRBV12-2 ASRLAFKLAGGKGAYEQY
12 TRBV6-5 ASSSRRGQETQY
12 TRBV5-1 ASSFGQGEETQY
12 TRBV6-1 ASSERGIGYEQY
12 TRBV29-1 SPPRLAGVDEQF
15 TRBV13 ASSLGAYRDRGWEQY
13 TRBV25-1 ASSDQTVVGYEQY
13 TRBV6-1 ASSENRGLNTEAF
12 TRBV7-8 ASSLGAGNQPQH
17 TRBV13 ASRSGTGGLAGSYNEQF
9 TRBV21-1 ASSKGEKLF
13 TRBV6-5 ASSSRDSLTGELF
12 TRBV5-4 ASSFRQGAHEQY
12 TRBV14 ASSQESPFYEQY
13 TRBV7-6 ASSLGAGGEVQAF
12 TRBV2 ASSDRGDPYEQY
12 TRBV19 ASSIEDGSYEQY
14 TRBV4-1 ASSLLAGESYNEQF
14 TRBV18 ASSITEGGGTYEQY
16 TRBV28 ASSSPLVMDRGGNEQF
14 TRBV7-9 ASSLDVGREYVEQF
10 TRBV27 ATRTRRETQY
11 TRBV23-1 ASNGTGSYGYT
11 TRBV30 AWSGGNNQPQH
13 TRBV19 ASSVVEQGANVLT
12 TRBV28 ASTGGQTPYEQY
14 TRBV7-9 ASSPGLAGPYNEQF
14 TRBV9 ASSVELENSGNTIY